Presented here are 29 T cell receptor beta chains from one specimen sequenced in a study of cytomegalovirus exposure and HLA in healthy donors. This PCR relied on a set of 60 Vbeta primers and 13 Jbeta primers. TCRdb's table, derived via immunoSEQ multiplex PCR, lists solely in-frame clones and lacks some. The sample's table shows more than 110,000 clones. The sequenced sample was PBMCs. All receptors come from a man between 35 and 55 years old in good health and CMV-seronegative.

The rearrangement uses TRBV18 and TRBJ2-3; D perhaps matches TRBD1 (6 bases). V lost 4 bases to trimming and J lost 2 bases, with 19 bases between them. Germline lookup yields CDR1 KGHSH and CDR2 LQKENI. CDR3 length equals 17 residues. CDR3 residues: CASSLQGYLALTDTQYF. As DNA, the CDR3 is TGTGCCAGCTCACTACAGGGCTATCTAGCTCTCACAGATACGCAGTATTTT.

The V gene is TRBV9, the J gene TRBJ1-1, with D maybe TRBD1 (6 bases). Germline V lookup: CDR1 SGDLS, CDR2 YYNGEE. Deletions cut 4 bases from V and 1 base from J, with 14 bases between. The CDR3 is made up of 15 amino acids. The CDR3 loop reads CASSPTQGSNTEAFF. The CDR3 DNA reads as TGTGCCAGCAGCCCTACGCAGGGGTCGAACACTGAAGCTTTCTTT.

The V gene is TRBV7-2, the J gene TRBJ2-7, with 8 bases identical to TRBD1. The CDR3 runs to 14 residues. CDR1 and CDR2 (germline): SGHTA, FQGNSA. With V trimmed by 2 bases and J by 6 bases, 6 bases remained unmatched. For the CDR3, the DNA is TGTGCCAGCAGCTTAACAGGACAGGGTAGCGAGCAGTACTTC. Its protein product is CASSLTGQGSEQYF. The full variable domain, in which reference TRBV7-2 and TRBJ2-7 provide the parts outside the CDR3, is GAGVSQSPSNKVTEKGKDVELRCDPISGHTALYWYRQSLGQGLEFLIYFQGNSAPDKSGLPSDRFSAERTGGSVSTLTIQRTQQEDSAVYLCASSLTGQGSEQYFGPGTRLTVT.

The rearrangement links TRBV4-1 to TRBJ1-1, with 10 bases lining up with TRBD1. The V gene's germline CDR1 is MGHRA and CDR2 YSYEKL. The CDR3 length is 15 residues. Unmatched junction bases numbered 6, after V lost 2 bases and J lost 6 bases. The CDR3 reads CASSQSRDRGSEAFF. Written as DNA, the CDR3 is TGCGCCAGCAGCCAAAGCCGGGACAGGGGCTCTGAAGCTTTCTTT.

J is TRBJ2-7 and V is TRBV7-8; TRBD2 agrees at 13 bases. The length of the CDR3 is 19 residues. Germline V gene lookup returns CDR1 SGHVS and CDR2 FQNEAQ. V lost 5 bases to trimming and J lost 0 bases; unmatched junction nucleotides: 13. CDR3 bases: TGTGCCAGCAGCCTGCGGACTAGCGGGGGCCGTATACTCTCCTACGAGCAGTACTTC. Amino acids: CASSLRTSGGRILSYEQYF.

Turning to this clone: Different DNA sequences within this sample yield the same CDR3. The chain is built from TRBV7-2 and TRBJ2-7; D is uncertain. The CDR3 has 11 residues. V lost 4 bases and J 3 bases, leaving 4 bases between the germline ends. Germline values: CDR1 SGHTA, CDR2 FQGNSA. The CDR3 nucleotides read TGTGCCAGCAGCTCCCTCTACGAGCAGTACTTC. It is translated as CASSSLYEQYF.

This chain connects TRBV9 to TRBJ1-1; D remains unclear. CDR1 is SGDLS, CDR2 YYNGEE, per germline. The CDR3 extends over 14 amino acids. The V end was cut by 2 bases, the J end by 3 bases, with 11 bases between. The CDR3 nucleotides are TGTGCCAGCAGCGTGGGCAGGTGGGACACTGAAGCTTTCTTT. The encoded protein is CASSVGRWDTEAFF.

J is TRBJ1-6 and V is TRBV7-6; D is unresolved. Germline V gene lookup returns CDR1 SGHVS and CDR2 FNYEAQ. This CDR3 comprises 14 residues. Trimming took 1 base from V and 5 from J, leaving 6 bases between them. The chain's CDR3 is CASSLGQNNSPLHF. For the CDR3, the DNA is TGTGCCAGCAGCTTAGGACAAAATAATTCACCCCTCCACTTT.

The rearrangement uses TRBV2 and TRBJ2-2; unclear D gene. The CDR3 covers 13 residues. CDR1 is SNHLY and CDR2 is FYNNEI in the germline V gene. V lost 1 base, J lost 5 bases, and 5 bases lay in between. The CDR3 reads CASSEGHTGELFF. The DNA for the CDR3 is TGTGCCAGCAGTGAAGGACATACCGGGGAGCTGTTTTTT. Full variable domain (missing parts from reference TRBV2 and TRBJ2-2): EPEVTQTPSHQVTQMGQEVILRCVPISNHLYFYWYRQILGQKVEFLVSFYNNEISEKSEIFDDQFSVERPDGSNFTLKIRSTKLEDSAMYFCASSEGHTGELFFGEGSRLTVL.

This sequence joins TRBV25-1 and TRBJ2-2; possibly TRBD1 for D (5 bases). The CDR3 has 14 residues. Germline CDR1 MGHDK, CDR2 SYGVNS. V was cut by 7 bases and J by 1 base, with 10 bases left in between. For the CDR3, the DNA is TGTGCCAGCACTTCGGACAAGAACACCGGGGAGCTGTTTTTT. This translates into CASTSDKNTGELFF.

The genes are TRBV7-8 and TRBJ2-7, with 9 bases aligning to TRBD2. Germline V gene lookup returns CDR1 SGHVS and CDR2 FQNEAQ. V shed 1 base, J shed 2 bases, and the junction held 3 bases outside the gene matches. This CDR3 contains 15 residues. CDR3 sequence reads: CASSLGAGGPYEQYF. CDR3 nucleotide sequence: TGTGCCAGCAGCTTAGGAGCGGGGGGACCCTACGAGCAGTACTTC.

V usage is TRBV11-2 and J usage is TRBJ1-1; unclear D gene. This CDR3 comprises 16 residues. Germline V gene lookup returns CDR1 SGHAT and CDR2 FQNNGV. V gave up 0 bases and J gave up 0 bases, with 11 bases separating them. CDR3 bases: TGTGCCAGCAGCTTAGATGAGGGCCGGGTGAACACTGAAGCTTTCTTT. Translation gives CASSLDEGRVNTEAFF.

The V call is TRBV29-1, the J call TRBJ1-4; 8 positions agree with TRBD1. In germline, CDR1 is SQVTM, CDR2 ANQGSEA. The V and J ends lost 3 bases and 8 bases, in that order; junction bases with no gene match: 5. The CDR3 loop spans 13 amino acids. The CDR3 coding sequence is TGCAGCGTTGAGGACAGGGCGAGGGAAAAACTGTTTTTT. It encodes CSVEDRAREKLFF.

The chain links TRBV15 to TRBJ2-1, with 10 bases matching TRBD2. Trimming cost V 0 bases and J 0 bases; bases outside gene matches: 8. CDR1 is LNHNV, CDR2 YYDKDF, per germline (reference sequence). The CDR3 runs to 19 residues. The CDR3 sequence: CATSRDSGGAISSYNEQFF. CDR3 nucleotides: TGTGCCACCAGCAGAGACAGCGGGGGGGCTATTAGCTCCTACAATGAGCAGTTCTTC.

The CDR3 is CASSTETDSGNTIYF. CDR3 nucleotide sequence: TGTGCCAGCAGCACAGAGACGGACTCTGGAAACACCATATATTTT. This sequence joins TRBV11-2 and TRBJ1-3; D not resolved. Germline loops: CDR1 SGHAT, CDR2 FQNNGV. The CDR3 is 15 residues long. V lost 5 bases to trimming and J lost 0 bases, with 11 bases between them.

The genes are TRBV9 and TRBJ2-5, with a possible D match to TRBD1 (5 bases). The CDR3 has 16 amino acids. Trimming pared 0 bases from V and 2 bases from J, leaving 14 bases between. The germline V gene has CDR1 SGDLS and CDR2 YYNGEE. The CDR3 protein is CASSVGVRDRQETQYF. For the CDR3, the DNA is TGTGCCAGCAGCGTAGGGGTCAGGGATCGGCAAGAGACCCAGTACTTC. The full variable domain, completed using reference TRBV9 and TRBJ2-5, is DSGVTQTPKHLITATGQRVTLRCSPRSGDLSVYWYQQSLDQGLQFLIQYYNGEERAKGNILERFSAQQFPDLHSELNLSSLELGDSALYFCASSVGVRDRQETQYFGPGTRLLVL.

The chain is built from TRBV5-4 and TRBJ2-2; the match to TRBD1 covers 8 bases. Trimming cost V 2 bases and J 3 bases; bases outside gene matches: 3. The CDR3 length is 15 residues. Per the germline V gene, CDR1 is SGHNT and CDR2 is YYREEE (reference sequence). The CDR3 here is CASSLRTGYTGELFF. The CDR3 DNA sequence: TGTGCCAGCAGCTTAAGGACAGGGTACACCGGGGAGCTGTTTTTT.

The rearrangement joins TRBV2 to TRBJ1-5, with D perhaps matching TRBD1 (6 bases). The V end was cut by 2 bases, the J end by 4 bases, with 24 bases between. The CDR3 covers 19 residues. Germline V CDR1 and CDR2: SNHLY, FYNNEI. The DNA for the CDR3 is TGTGCCAGCAGTGAATTCTCCCTTGGCCGGGGCAGGGGAAATCAGCCCCAGCATTTT. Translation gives CASSEFSLGRGRGNQPQHF.

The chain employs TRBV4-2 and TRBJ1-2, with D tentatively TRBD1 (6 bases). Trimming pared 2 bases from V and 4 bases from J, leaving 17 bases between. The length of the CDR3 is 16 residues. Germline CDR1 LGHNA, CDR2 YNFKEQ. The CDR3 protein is CASSQPSLPTGYGYTF. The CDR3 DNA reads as TGTGCCAGCAGCCAACCTTCCCTACCGACAGGCTATGGCTACACCTTC.

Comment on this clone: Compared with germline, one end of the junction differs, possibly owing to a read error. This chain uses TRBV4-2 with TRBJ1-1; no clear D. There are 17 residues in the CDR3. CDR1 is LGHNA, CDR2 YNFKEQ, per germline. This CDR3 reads CASSLSPQTFPNAEAFF. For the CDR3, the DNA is TGTGCCAGCAGCCTCTCCCCGCAGACTTTCCCGAACGCTGAAGCTTTCTTT.

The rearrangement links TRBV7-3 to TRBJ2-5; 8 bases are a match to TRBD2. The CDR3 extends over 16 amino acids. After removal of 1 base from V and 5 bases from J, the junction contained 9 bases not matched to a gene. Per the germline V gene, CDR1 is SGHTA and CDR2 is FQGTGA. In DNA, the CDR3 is TGTGCCAGCAGCTTAAATTCGCGGGGGGCCGGGGAGACCCAGTACTTC. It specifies CASSLNSRGAGETQYF.

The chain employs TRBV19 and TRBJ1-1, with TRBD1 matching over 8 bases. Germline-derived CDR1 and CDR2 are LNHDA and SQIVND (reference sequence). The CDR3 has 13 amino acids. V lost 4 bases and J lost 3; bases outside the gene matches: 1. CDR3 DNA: TGTGCCAGTAGTACGGACAGGGACACTGAAGCTTTCTTT. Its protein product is CASSTDRDTEAFF.

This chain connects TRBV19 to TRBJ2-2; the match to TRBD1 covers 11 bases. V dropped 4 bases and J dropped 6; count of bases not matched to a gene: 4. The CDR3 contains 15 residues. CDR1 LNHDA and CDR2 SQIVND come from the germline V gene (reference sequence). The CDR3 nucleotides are TGTGCCAGTAGTAGCGTGGGACAGGGGGCCGGGGAGCTGTTTTTT. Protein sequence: CASSSVGQGAGELFF.

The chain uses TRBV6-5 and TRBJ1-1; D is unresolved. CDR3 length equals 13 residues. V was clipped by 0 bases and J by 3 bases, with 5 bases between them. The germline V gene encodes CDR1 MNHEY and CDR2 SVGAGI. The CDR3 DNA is TGTGCCAGCAGTTACTCCGGTCACACTGAAGCTTTCTTT. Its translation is CASSYSGHTEAFF.

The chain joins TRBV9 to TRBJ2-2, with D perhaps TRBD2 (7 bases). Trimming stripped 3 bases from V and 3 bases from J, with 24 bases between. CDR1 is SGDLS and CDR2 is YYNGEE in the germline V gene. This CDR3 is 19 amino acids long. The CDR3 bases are TGTGCCAGCAGCGGAGCTCATCGAAAGGGGGAGGGACACACCGGGGAGCTGTTTTTT. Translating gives CASSGAHRKGEGHTGELFF.

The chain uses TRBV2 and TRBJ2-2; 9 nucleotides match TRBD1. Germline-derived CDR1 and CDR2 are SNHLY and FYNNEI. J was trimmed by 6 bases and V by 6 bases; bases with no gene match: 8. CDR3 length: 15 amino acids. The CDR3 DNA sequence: TGTGCCAGCAGCAAGGGACAGGGTGCGGCCGGGGAGCTGTTTTTT. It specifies CASSKGQGAAGELFF.

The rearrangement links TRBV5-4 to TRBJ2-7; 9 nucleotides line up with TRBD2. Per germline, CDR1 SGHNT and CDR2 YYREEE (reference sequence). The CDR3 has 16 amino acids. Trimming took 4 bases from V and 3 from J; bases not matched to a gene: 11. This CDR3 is CASSQGLAGSYYEQYF. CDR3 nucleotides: TGTGCCAGCAGCCAGGGGCTAGCGGGGTCCTACTACGAGCAGTACTTC.

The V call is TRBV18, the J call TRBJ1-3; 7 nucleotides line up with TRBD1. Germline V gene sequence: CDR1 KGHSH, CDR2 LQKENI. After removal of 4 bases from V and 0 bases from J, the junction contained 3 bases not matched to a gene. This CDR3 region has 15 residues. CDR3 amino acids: CASSLQGFSGNTIYF. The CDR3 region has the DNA TGTGCCAGCTCACTACAGGGGTTCTCTGGAAACACCATATATTTT.

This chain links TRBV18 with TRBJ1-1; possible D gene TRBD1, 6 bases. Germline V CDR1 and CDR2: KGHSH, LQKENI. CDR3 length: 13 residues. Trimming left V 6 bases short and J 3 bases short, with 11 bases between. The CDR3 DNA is TGTGCCAGCTCCCAACACAGGGACACTGAAGCTTTCTTT. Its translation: CASSQHRDTEAFF.